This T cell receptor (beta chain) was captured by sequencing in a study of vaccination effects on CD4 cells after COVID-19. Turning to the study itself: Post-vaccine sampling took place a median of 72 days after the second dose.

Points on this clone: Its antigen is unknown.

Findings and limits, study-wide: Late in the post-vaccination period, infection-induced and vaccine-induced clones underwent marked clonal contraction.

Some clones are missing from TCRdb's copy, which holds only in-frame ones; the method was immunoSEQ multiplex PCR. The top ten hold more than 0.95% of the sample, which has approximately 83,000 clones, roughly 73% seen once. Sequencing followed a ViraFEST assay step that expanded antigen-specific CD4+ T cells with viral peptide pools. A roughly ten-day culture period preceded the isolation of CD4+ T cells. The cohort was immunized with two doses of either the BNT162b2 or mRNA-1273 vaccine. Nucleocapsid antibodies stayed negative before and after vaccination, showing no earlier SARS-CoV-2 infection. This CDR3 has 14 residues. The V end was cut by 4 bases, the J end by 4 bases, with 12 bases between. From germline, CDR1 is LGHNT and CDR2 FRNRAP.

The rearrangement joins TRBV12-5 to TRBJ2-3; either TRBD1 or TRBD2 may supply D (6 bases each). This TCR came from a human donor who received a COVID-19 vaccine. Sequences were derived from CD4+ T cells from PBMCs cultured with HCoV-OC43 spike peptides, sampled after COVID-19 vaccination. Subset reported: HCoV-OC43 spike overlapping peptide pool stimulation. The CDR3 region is CASGWTEGADTQYF. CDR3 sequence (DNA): TGTGCTAGTGGTTGGACGGAGGGGGCAGATACGCAGTATTTT.